The sequence of this T cell receptor (beta chain) was determined in a study of blood T cell repertoires in COVID-19 (dated by TCRdb to about 2020). Regarding the research as a whole: The collaborator samples originated in the United States, Italy and Spain and spanned the acute and convalescent phases of COVID-19. The material from the prospective study consisted of cDNA or gDNA derived from T cells, B-cell-depleted T cells, or PBMCs. The dataset comprised deeply sampled blood TCRbeta repertoires from subjects exposed to, actively infected with, or recovered from COVID-19. A freely available public database, intended as a resource for researchers studying the immune response to SARS-CoV-2, is where the repertoires were released. The samples were drawn from two sources: the first 160 participants of the ongoing ImmuneRACE study, and fewer than 1,500 subjects contributed by 6 global collaborators. Nearly every sample came with metadata listing a de-identified subject ID, COVID-19 status, age in years and sex. Where HLA class I and class II types were available, the types were taken from metadata supplied by the sample provider, not from assay-based typing. Broad study findings and their caveats: Clinical and demographic metadata were provided uncurated, with the amount varying by source and participant.

With respect to this clone: The antigen it binds to is not known. It has no much larger one-base neighbor in the sample; base qualities were not kept.

Its CDR3 holds 15 amino acids, cysteine through phenylalanine. The retained sequence is limited to the CDR3, 45 bases, with the frame set at the first base. Trimming removed 5 bases from V and 7 bases from J; the gene matches leave 6 bases unexplained. From the germline V gene, CDR1 is MDHEN and CDR2 is SYDVKM. Each collaborating institution followed its own protocols to collect whole blood in K2EDTA tubes. For TCRbeta analysis, collaborator samples were shipped as frozen whole blood, as isolated PBMCs, or as DNA extracted from either sample type. TCRbeta CDR3 regions were amplified from genomic DNA by means of the immunoSEQ Assay, a bias-controlled multiplex PCR. The paper's processing steps were these. Nucleated cell counts per sample were estimated from amplification of reference gene primers within the assay. To quantify the absolute abundance of each unique TCRbeta CDR3 rearrangement, sequence reads were collapsed and filtered. For each sample, productive Simpson clonality was calculated as the square root of Simpson's diversity index over productive rearrangements. As stored in TCRdb, this immuneACCESS dataset retains in-frame rearrangements with V and J assigned. A fraction of the clones does not appear; measured against another copy, unresolved V genes explain less than half of the discrepancy, and the remainder lacks a known reason. The D gene and trimming were derived from the DNA, and the V and J assignments and clone size from that table. The sample data list about 150,000 clones, and roughly 86% of these were observed just once. The ten largest make up 2.3% of the sample.

What was sequenced was peripheral blood. The TCR originated in a human donor in a cohort sampled during active COVID-19. The chain uses TRBV28 and TRBJ1-4; the junction holds 11 bases that match TRBD1. The DNA sequence follows: TGTGCCAGCAGTCAGAGAGGACAGGGGGCTGAAAAACTGTTTTTT. The translation is CASSQRGQGAEKLFF.